By share, the clone carrying this T cell receptor (delta chain) ranks as medium-sized. These data belong to a study of gamma-delta chains in newborns, infants, children. TCRdb processed the reads again with the CATT caller. The sample gives under 5,500 delta-chain clones, over 4% of which show up once; approximately 6% is in the top ten. Per the germline V gene, CDR1 is GEAIGNYY and CDR2 is EKD. The length of the CDR3 is 20 residues. The V and J ends lost 0 bases and 0 bases, in that order; junction bases with no gene match: 9. The chain uses TRDV2 and TRDJ3; 8 bases match TRDD3. Sequenced: blood. The TCR sequence derives from a child who was a newborn, infant or young child, either healthy, febrile or measles-vaccinated (not recorded which). CDR3 sequence reads: CACDTATGGPSSWDTRQMFF. Here the CDR3 DNA reads TGTGCCTGTGACACCGCCACTGGGGGCCCCAGCTCCTGGGACACCCGACAGATGTTTTTC.